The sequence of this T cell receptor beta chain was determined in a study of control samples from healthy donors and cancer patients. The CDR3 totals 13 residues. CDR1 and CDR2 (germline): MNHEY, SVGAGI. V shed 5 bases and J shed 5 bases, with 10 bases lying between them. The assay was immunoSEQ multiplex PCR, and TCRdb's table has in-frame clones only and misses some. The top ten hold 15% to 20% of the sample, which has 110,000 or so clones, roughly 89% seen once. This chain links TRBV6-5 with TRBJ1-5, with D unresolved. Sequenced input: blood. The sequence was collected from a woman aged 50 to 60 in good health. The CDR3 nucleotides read TGTGCCAGCAGTCTCGAGGGTGATCAGCCCCAGCATTTT. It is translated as CASSLEGDQPQHF.